This TCR beta chain was captured in a study of T cells in Graves' hyperthyroidism and ophthalmopathy. What was amplified from RNA transcripts were TCR beta CDR3 regions. An initial round of RT-PCR targeting the TCR CDR3 relied on the HTBI primer set. Using its own MiXCR run on the multiplex PCR reads, TCRdb lists one record per CDR3 protein. The sample lists 500,000 to 600,000 distinct CDR3 sequences, about 43% occurring once. V was clipped by 5 bases and J by 7 bases; unmatched bases: 5. This CDR3 is built from 13 residues. Per germline, CDR1 SGHTA and CDR2 FQGTGA. This rearrangement joins TRBV7-3 to TRBJ1-2; 9 bases map to TRBD1. Sequencing was performed on peripheral blood or thyroid tissue (not recorded which). The clonotype originates from a woman younger than 30 with Graves' hyperthyroidism. For the CDR3, the DNA is TGTGCCAGCAGCCCGACGGACAGGGGTGGCTACACCTTC. It codes for CASSPTDRGGYTF.